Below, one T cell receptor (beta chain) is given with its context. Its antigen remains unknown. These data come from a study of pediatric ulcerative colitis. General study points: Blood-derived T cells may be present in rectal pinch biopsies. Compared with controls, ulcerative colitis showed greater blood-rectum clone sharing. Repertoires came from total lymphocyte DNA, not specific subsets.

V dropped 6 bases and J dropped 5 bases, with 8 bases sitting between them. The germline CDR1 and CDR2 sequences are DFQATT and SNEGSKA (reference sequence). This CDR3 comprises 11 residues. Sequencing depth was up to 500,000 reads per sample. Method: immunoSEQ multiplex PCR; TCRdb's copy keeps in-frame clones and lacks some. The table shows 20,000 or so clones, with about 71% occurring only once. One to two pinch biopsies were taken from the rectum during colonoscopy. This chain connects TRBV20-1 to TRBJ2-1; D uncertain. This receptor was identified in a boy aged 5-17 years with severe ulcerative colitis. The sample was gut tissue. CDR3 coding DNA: TGCAGTGCCCGATTTGACAATGAGCAGTTCTTC. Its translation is CSARFDNEQFF.